This T cell receptor (beta chain) derives from a study of vaccination and CD4 T cells after COVID-19. Findings and limits, study-wide: From a median of roughly 20 to 40, SARS-CoV-2-reactive clonotypes increased, though not significantly.

Positive PCR dates ranged from March to December 2020; these dates predated US Alpha, Beta and Delta variants. TCRdb reprocessed the PCR reads via MiXCR and lists one record per CDR3 protein. The sample lists roughly 18,000 distinct CDR3 sequences; approximately 67% were seen once. Trimming pared 2 bases from V and 8 bases from J, leaving 15 bases between. This CDR3 has 14 amino acids. Germline V gene sequence: CDR1 SEHNR, CDR2 FQNEAQ (reference sequence). This clonotype has a handful of counts. The antigen is not known. The receptor's source is a human donor who had recovered from COVID-19. This chain joins TRBV7-9 and TRBJ1-1; D unclear. The material sequenced was CD4+ T cells from blood, taken before SARS-CoV-2 vaccination. The CDR3 coding sequence is TGTGCCAGCAGCTTATCTGCAGGCTTAACCGAAGCTTTCTTT. Translating it yields CASSLSAGLTEAFF.